Shown below are 24 T cell receptor beta chains from a single sample sequenced in a study of blood T cell repertoires in COVID-19. The table came from immunoSEQ multiplex PCR; TCRdb's copy has only in-frame clones and leaves some out. The table lists 210,000 or so clones, roughly 85% of them singletons, with 4% to 6% in the top ten. The sample taken for sequencing was peripheral blood. Receptor source: a man aged 50 to 60 with COVID-19, enrolled during active disease.

This sequence joins TRBV3-1 (or the pseudogene TRBV3-2) and TRBJ1-3; D ambiguous. The ends were cut back, 0 bases at V and 0 bases at J, with 9 bases in the middle. The CDR3 is made up of 16 amino acids. Germline V gene data show CDR1 as LGHDT and CDR2 as YNNKEL (reference sequence). CDR3 loop: CASSQERTNSGNTIYF. CDR3 nucleotide sequence: TGTGCCAGCAGCCAAGAACGGACTAACTCTGGAAACACCATATATTTT.

The CDR3 nucleotides are TGTGCCAGCAGCTTGGCCGGTAGCGGGGGGGAGACCCAGTACTTC. Translating gives CASSLAGSGGETQYF. This sequence joins TRBV5-4 and TRBJ2-5; 10 bases match TRBD2. The junction had 4 bases not matched to a gene; V was cut back by 0 bases and J by 5 bases. The germline V gene has CDR1 SGHNT and CDR2 YYREEE (reference sequence). The CDR3 is made up of 15 amino acids.

V usage is TRBV6-5 and J usage is TRBJ1-1; TRBD1 matches 7 bases. The CDR3 covers 15 residues. V trimming: 6 bases; J trimming: 0 bases; junction bases outside the gene matches: 7. Looked up from germline, CDR1 is MNHEY and CDR2 is SVGAGI. CDR3 protein: CASRLKTGMNTEAFF. The CDR3 region has the DNA TGTGCCAGCAGACTTAAGACAGGGATGAACACTGAAGCTTTCTTT.

CDR3 sequence (DNA): TGTGCCAGCAGCTTCTCTCTAGGGGGGGGCACAGATACGCAGTATTTT. Amino acids: CASSFSLGGGTDTQYF. The rearrangement links TRBV7-9 to TRBJ2-3; the D gene is possibly TRBD2 (7 bases). Germline values: CDR1 SEHNR, CDR2 FQNEAQ (reference sequence). Trimming stripped 3 bases from V and 1 base from J, with 14 bases between. This CDR3 has 16 residues.

This CDR3 reads CASSSQGQLSSYEQYF. In DNA, the CDR3 is TGTGCCAGCAGCTCACAAGGACAGTTGAGCTCCTACGAGCAGTACTTC. The chain uses TRBV7-2 and TRBJ2-7, with a weak D call TRBD1 (6 bases). Germline CDR1 reads SGHTA; CDR2 reads FQGNSA. CDR3 size: 16 residues. V was trimmed by 4 bases and J by 0 bases, leaving 16 bases between them.

The gene calls are TRBV19 and TRBJ2-5; D perhaps matches TRBD1 (5 bases). CDR3 length: 13 residues. Trimming took off 4 bases at V and 1 base at J, with 7 bases between the two ends. In germline, CDR1 is LNHDA, CDR2 SQIVND (reference sequence). DNA of the CDR3: TGTGCCAGTAGTAGTACAGGCCAAGAGACCCAGTACTTC. Translation gives CASSSTGQETQYF.

This clone has more than one count but fewer than ten. The CDR3 DNA sequence: TGTGCCAGCAGATTCCTAGCGGGGGGAGTCGCTGAGCAGTACTTC. Encoded protein: CASRFLAGGVAEQYF. The chain joins TRBV2 to TRBJ2-7, with 11 bases lining up with TRBD2. Per germline, CDR1 SNHLY and CDR2 FYNNEI. The V segment lost 6 bases and the J segment 7 bases; nucleotides outside the gene matches: 11. This CDR3 region has 15 residues.

On this clone: The junction shows a germline mismatch at one end, possibly a read error. The CDR3 is CASSFQPGLVVRF. For the CDR3, the DNA is TGTGCCAGCAGTTTCCAACCGGGACTAGTAGTTCGTTTT. The rearrangement uses TRBV27 and TRBJ2-3; 8 bases align to TRBD2. The CDR3 is 13 amino acids. CDR1 MNHEY and CDR2 SMNVEV come from the germline V gene (reference sequence).

The CDR3 DNA reads TGTGCCAGCAGCTTAATGGGGGGGCCCTCTCAAGAGACCCAGTACTTC. Translation: CASSLMGGPSQETQYF. This chain connects TRBV7-2 to TRBJ2-5, with D perhaps matching TRBD2 (7 bases). This CDR3 has 16 residues. From germline, CDR1 is SGHTA and CDR2 FQGNSA. Trimming removed 2 bases from V and 2 bases from J, with 15 bases in between.

This clone was found a few times. Other nucleotide sequences from this sample produce the same CDR3. This chain joins TRBV27 and TRBJ1-6; 9 bases fit TRBD1. The CDR3 spans 15 residues. Germline assignment: CDR1 MNHEY and CDR2 SMNVEV (reference sequence). Losses at the gene ends were 3 bases for V and 7 bases for J; bases not matched to a gene: 4. Written as DNA, the CDR3 is TGTGCCAGCAGTTTCCACGGACAGGGGAATTCACCCCTCCACTTT. Its translation is CASSFHGQGNSPLHF.

V usage is TRBV5-1 and J usage is TRBJ2-5; no reliable D call. CDR1 is SGHRS and CDR2 is YFSETQ in the germline V gene. The CDR3 has 12 residues. The ends were cut back, 4 bases at V and 7 bases at J, with 11 bases in the middle. CDR3 amino acids: CASSRIGVTQYF. The CDR3 DNA reads as TGCGCCAGCAGCCGAATCGGTGTGACCCAGTACTTC.

This chain joins TRBV9 and TRBJ1-1, with 7 bases fitting TRBD1. J was trimmed by 0 bases and V by 3 bases; bases with no gene match: 8. The CDR3 totals 16 residues. Germline loops: CDR1 SGDLS, CDR2 YYNGEE. The CDR3 DNA reads as TGTGCCAGCAGCGCGCGGACAGGAGGAATGAACACTGAAGCTTTCTTT. Translated: CASSARTGGMNTEAFF.

Points on this clone: The junction shows a germline mismatch at one end, possibly a read error. The chain recombines TRBV12-3 or TRBV12-4 with TRBJ2-1; 9 nucleotides agree with TRBD1. The CDR3 is 13 amino acids. The CDR3 loop reads CATETGGYSEQFF. CDR3 DNA sequence: TGTGCCACTGAGACAGGGGGATACAGTGAGCAGTTCTTC.

By frequency in the sample, this clone is medium-sized (0.01 to 0.1%). The chain links TRBV4-1 to TRBJ2-5; 7 bases are shared with TRBD2. CDR1 and CDR2 from the germline V gene are MGHRA and YSYEKL. There are 16 residues in the CDR3. Unmatched junction bases numbered 14, after V lost 1 base and J lost 9 bases. The CDR3 reads CASSQVTGGDGGAQYF. CDR3 in DNA: TGCGCCAGCAGCCAAGTTACGGGGGGAGACGGTGGCGCCCAGTACTTC.

The V gene is TRBV29-1, the J gene TRBJ2-5; tentative D call: TRBD2 (6 bases). The CDR3 is made up of 12 amino acids. The germline V and J ends were trimmed by 3 bases and 5 bases, with 10 bases remaining between them. Germline-derived CDR1 and CDR2 are SQVTM and ANQGSEA. The CDR3 sequence is CSVDGTGETQYF. The CDR3 DNA reads TGCAGCGTTGATGGGACTGGGGAGACCCAGTACTTC.

The chain combines TRBV7-9 with TRBJ1-2; a weak D match, TRBD1 (5 bases). The length of the CDR3 is 13 residues. Germline V gene data show CDR1 as SEHNR and CDR2 as FQNEAQ (reference sequence). Deletions cut 5 bases from V and 4 bases from J, with 11 bases between. The CDR3 is CASSETGSYGYTF. The DNA for the CDR3 is TGTGCCAGCAGCGAAACAGGATCCTATGGCTACACCTTC.

The V and J genes are TRBV4-2 and TRBJ2-5; the D is unclear. V was trimmed by 4 bases and J by 1 base, leaving 10 bases between them. The CDR3 consists of 14 residues. CDR1 is LGHNA and CDR2 is YNFKEQ in the germline V gene. CDR3: CASSPELFQETQYF. Here the CDR3 DNA reads TGTGCCAGCAGCCCCGAACTATTCCAAGAGACCCAGTACTTC.

The chain employs TRBV4-2 and TRBJ1-2; D uncertain. The CDR3 is 15 amino acids. V lost 0 bases to trimming and J lost 8 bases, with 16 bases between them. Germline V lookup: CDR1 LGHNA, CDR2 YNFKEQ. CDR3 bases: TGTGCCAGCAGCCAAGAGATTCGGGTGGTAGGAGGCTACACCTTC. Encoded protein: CASSQEIRVVGGYTF.

This clone was counted between two and nine times. The rearrangement links TRBV18 to TRBJ1-4; D is unclear. The CDR3 covers 14 residues. Germline CDR1 and CDR2: KGHSH and LQKENI. The V end lost 2 bases, the J end lost 5 bases, and 9 bases lay between the germline ends. The CDR3 loop is CASSPGSGNEKLFF. The CDR3 bases are TGTGCCAGCTCACCAGGATCGGGAAATGAAAAACTGTTTTTT.

This clone was picked up a small number of times. The chain couples TRBV2 to TRBJ2-3; TRBD2 matches 7 bases. This CDR3 has 18 amino acids. The ends lost 3 bases at V and 3 bases at J; junction bases unmatched: 15. Germline assignment: CDR1 SNHLY and CDR2 FYNNEI. The DNA of the CDR3 is TGTGCCAGCAGTGACTGGGCTAGCGGTGGGAGTAGAACAGATACGCAGTATTTT. Translation: CASSDWASGGSRTDTQYF.

The genes are TRBV6-5 and TRBJ2-5, with 7 bases matching TRBD1. Per the germline V gene, CDR1 is MNHEY and CDR2 is SVGAGI. Trimming took 0 bases from V and 3 from J; bases not matched to a gene: 4. This CDR3 has 15 residues. The CDR3 loop is CASSYSRDSKETQYF. The CDR3 nucleotides read TGTGCCAGCAGTTACTCGAGGGACAGTAAAGAGACCCAGTACTTC.

The CDR3, as DNA: TGTGCCAGCAGCTCGAGACGAGGGAGTGGTGATACGCAGTATTTT. It translates to CASSSRRGSGDTQYF. The rearrangement uses TRBV9 and TRBJ2-3; the D gene is possibly TRBD2 (5 bases). Germline CDR1 and CDR2: SGDLS and YYNGEE. V gave up 4 bases and J gave up 6 bases, with 18 bases separating them. The CDR3 extends over 15 amino acids.

A note on this clone: In the same sample, other DNA sequences code for this CDR3. The chain links TRBV3-1 (or the pseudogene TRBV3-2) to TRBJ2-5; D may be TRBD2 (6 bases). V was trimmed by 4 bases and J by 3 bases, leaving 9 bases between them. CDR1 is LGHDT, CDR2 YNNKEL, per germline (reference sequence). The CDR3 is 13 residues long. The CDR3 here is CASSRRGEETQYF. The CDR3 DNA reads as TGTGCCAGCAGCCGCCGCGGGGAAGAGACCCAGTACTTC.

V gene TRBV18 combines with J gene TRBJ2-7; 11 positions match TRBD1. The V and J ends lost 3 bases and 3 bases, in that order; junction bases with no gene match: 7. CDR1 KGHSH and CDR2 LQKENI come from the germline V gene. CDR3 length equals 16 residues. CDR3 sequence: CASSPGGQGVFYEQYF. The CDR3 DNA reads as TGTGCCAGCTCACCTGGGGGACAGGGGGTGTTCTACGAGCAGTACTTC.